A single sample gave rise to the 21 T cell receptor beta chains below, sequenced in a study of vaccination and CD4 T cells after COVID-19. Treatment meaning: roughly ten-day PBMC culture with coronavirus spike peptide pools or control peptides (ViraFEST assay). Oncomine TCR Beta short-read sequencing was applied to DNA from cultured CD4+ T cells. MiXCR, applied by TCRdb to the PCR reads, yields one record per CDR3 protein. The profile covers some 4,300 distinct CDR3 sequences, with around 20% appearing a single time and about 24% taken by the ten largest. No antigen has been assigned to these receptors. Sequencing used CD4+ T cells from blood, cultured in vitro. These receptors were obtained from a human donor who had recovered from COVID-19.

The V call is TRBV10-2, the J call TRBJ1-2; 12 positions match TRBD1. The V and J ends lost 7 bases and 4 bases, in that order; junction bases with no gene match: 16. CDR1 is WSHSY and CDR2 is SAAADI in the germline V gene. The CDR3 extends over 18 amino acids. Here the CDR3 reads CASTGRGDRGHSGYGYTF. For the CDR3, the DNA is TGCGCCAGCACTGGGAGAGGGGACAGGGGGCATTCAGGCTATGGCTACACCTTC.

The rearrangement uses TRBV5-8 and TRBJ2-7; 7 nucleotides match TRBD2. Trimming at V came to 6 bases and at J to 0 bases, leaving 9 bases not matched to a gene. CDR3 length: 15 residues. The germline gives CDR1 SGHTS, CDR2 YDEGEE. CDR3 loop: CASIWPGTISYEQYF. In DNA, the CDR3 is TGTGCCAGCATCTGGCCTGGGACTATCTCCTACGAGCAGTACTTC. Supplemented by reference TRBV5-8 and TRBJ2-7, the full variable domain reads EAGVTQSPTHLIKTRGQQATLRCSPISGHTSVYWYQQALGLGLQFLLWYDEGEERNRGNFPPRFSGRQFPNYSSELNVNALELEDSALYLCASIWPGTISYEQYFGPGTRLTVT.

The V and J genes are TRBV7-3 and TRBJ2-5; TRBD1 matches 9 bases. There are 16 residues in the CDR3. V was pared by 5 bases and J by 5 bases, with 12 bases of the junction left unmatched. Looked up from germline, CDR1 is SGHTA and CDR2 is FQGTGA. CDR3 nucleotides: TGTGCCAGCAGCCAAAATGGACAGGGGATTCGGGAGACCCAGTACTTC. It codes for CASSQNGQGIRETQYF.

Only a few counts were recorded for this clonotype. This chain uses TRBV18 with TRBJ1-1; TRBD1 aligns across 7 bases. V shed 5 bases and J 4 bases; nucleotides not matched to a gene: 7. Germline V gives CDR1 KGHSH, CDR2 LQKENI. This CDR3 has 14 amino acids. This CDR3 is CASSYGQEVTEAFF. The CDR3 region has the DNA TGTGCCAGCTCATATGGACAGGAAGTCACTGAAGCTTTCTTT.

This clonotype has just a few counts. The chain combines TRBV11-2 with TRBJ1-1; D possibly corresponds to TRBD1 (6 bases). The V gene lost 3 bases and the J gene lost 3 bases, with 20 bases spanning the gap. The CDR3 is made up of 17 amino acids. Germline values: CDR1 SGHAT, CDR2 FQNNGV. The CDR3 nucleotides are TGTGCCAGCAGCTTGTTTCGGGGGCGTCGGAAGGACACTGAAGCTTTCTTT. Protein sequence: CASSLFRGRRKDTEAFF.

The gene calls are TRBV20-1 and TRBJ2-5; 9 bases are shared with TRBD2. CDR1 is DFQATT, CDR2 SNEGSKA, per germline (reference sequence). The junction had 10 bases not matched to a gene; V was cut back by 6 bases and J by 2 bases. CDR3 length: 15 amino acids. The CDR3 bases are TGCAGTGCCGTTAATATAGCGGGGGTACAAGAGACCCAGTACTTC. Protein product: CSAVNIAGVQETQYF.

This clonotype is medium-sized by share. This sequence joins TRBV12-3 or TRBV12-4 and TRBJ2-7; D is undetermined. V was cut by 2 bases and J by 5 bases, with 7 bases left in between. The CDR3 runs 12 residues. The DNA of the CDR3 is TGTGCCAGCAGTTTAACTTCAAACGAGCAGTACTTC. Its translation: CASSLTSNEQYF.

This clonotype counts as medium-sized. The chain employs TRBV12-3 or TRBV12-4 and TRBJ1-1; no clear D. The CDR3 extends over 14 amino acids. V dropped 5 bases and J dropped 6 bases, with 16 bases sitting between them. CDR3: CASSALLRGAEAFF. CDR3 nucleotide sequence: TGTGCCAGCAGTGCACTACTCAGAGGCGCTGAAGCTTTCTTT.

This chain connects TRBV29-1 to TRBJ1-2; the D gene is possibly TRBD1 (5 bases). Germline V CDR1 and CDR2: SQVTM, ANQGSEA. The CDR3 totals 13 residues. V was trimmed by 4 bases and J by 3 bases, leaving 12 bases between them. CDR3 nucleotides: TGCAGCGTTGGGAGCAGGGCTGACTATGGCTACACCTTC. It is translated as CSVGSRADYGYTF.

This clonotype was counted between two and nine times. V is TRBV20-1 and J is TRBJ1-6, with D perhaps matching TRBD1 (5 bases). Germline loops: CDR1 DFQATT, CDR2 SNEGSKA (reference sequence). The CDR3 totals 17 residues. V lost 3 bases and J 4 bases, leaving 19 bases between the germline ends. The CDR3: CSAREEAGQSYNSPLHF. The CDR3 DNA sequence: TGCAGTGCTAGGGAGGAGGCGGGGCAGTCGTATAATTCACCCCTCCACTTT.

The rearrangement links TRBV7-4 to TRBJ1-6, with D possibly TRBD1 on 6 matching bases. Germline V CDR1 and CDR2: SGHVT, SQSDAQ. CDR3 length: 19 residues. Trimming shortened V by 11 bases and J by 9 bases, and 35 bases separated the two germline ends. CDR3 DNA sequence: TGTGCCCAAGAAATTTCGTGCCCACAGGGTAGGTTAGGTAGTTCACCCCTCCACTTT. Translating it yields CAQEISCPQGRLGSSPLHF.

In its sample, this clonotype ranks as medium-sized (0.01 to 0.1%). The chain is built from TRBV27 and TRBJ2-5, with D hard to call. The V gene lost 4 bases and the J gene lost 4 bases, with 10 bases spanning the gap. This CDR3 contains 13 residues. Germline values: CDR1 MNHEY, CDR2 SMNVEV (reference sequence). The CDR3, as DNA: TGTGCCAGCAGTTCCAATCCCGGAGAGACCCAGTACTTC. Protein product: CASSSNPGETQYF.

This chain connects TRBV4-2 to TRBJ2-3; 10 bases fit TRBD2. Trimming at V came to 3 bases and at J to 4 bases, leaving 10 bases not matched to a gene. The CDR3 length is 17 residues. Germline V gives CDR1 LGHNA, CDR2 YNFKEQ. CDR3 sequence reads: CASSQGKLAGLPDTQYF. CDR3 DNA: TGTGCCAGCAGCCAGGGTAAACTAGCGGGGCTCCCAGATACGCAGTATTTT.

The chain carries TRBV5-4 and TRBJ1-1; D not certain. V was pared by 2 bases and J by 1 base, with 6 bases between. Germline V gives CDR1 SGHNT, CDR2 YYREEE (reference sequence). CDR3 length: 13 residues. CDR3 nucleotides: TGTGCCAGCAGCTTCCAAAGGAACACTGAAGCTTTCTTT. As protein: CASSFQRNTEAFF. The full variable domain, completed using reference TRBV5-4 and TRBJ1-1, is ETGVTQSPTHLIKTRGQQVTLRCSSQSGHNTVSWYQQALGQGPQFIFQYYREEENGRGNFPPRFSGLQFPNYSSELNVNALELDDSALYLCASSFQRNTEAFFGQGTRLTVV.

This clonotype has only a few counts. The chain carries TRBV7-3 and TRBJ2-1, with D perhaps TRBD1 or TRBD2 (5 bases each). The CDR3 contains 12 residues. Trimming shortened V by 2 bases and J by 8 bases, and 7 bases separated the two germline ends. The germline V gene encodes CDR1 SGHTA and CDR2 FQGTGA. This CDR3 reads CASSLEGHEQFF. In nucleotides, the CDR3 is TGTGCCAGCAGCTTAGAGGGGCATGAGCAGTTCTTC.

By its share, this clonotype is medium-sized. J is TRBJ1-1 and V is TRBV12-3 or TRBV12-4; the match to TRBD1 covers 7 bases. This CDR3 has 14 amino acids. V lost 5 bases, J lost 9 bases, and 12 bases stayed unmatched. In nucleotides, the CDR3 is TGTGCCAGCAGTCACCTTCTACAGGGGCTAAAAGCTTTCTTT. This codes for CASSHLLQGLKAFF.

This chain joins TRBV12-3 or TRBV12-4 and TRBJ2-7, with D unclear. The ends were cut back, 1 base at V and 5 bases at J, with 6 bases in the middle. This CDR3 is 12 amino acids long. CDR3 coding DNA: TGTGCCAGCAGTTTAGGACGGCACGAGCAGTACTTC. Amino acids: CASSLGRHEQYF.

By share, this clonotype ranks as medium-sized. The gene calls are TRBV19 and TRBJ1-5; D gene unclear. CDR1 is LNHDA, CDR2 SQIVND, per germline (reference sequence). V was pared by 5 bases and J by 2 bases, with 34 bases between. This CDR3 spans 22 amino acids. CDR3 sequence: CASSFRRRPLNSSRRGNQPQHF. The CDR3 nucleotides read TGTGCCAGTAGTTTCCGGAGACGGCCCTTAAACTCCTCCCGTAGGGGCAATCAGCCCCAGCATTTT.

The rearrangement links TRBV18 to TRBJ1-2; tentatively, D is TRBD1 (6 bases). The CDR3 extends over 15 amino acids. The V gene's germline CDR1 is KGHSH and CDR2 LQKENI. Trimming removed 0 bases from V and 0 bases from J, with 8 bases in between. CDR3 in amino acids: CASSPPDRPNYGYTF. The CDR3 DNA is TGTGCCAGCTCACCACCGGACAGACCTAACTATGGCTACACCTTC. Based on the CDR3 plus reference TRBV18 and TRBJ1-2, the full variable domain is NAGVMQNPRHLVRRRGQEARLRCSPMKGHSHVYWYRQLPEEGLKFMVYLQKENIIDESGMPKERFSAEFPKEGPSILRIQQVVRGDSAAYFCASSPPDRPNYGYTFGSGTRLTVV.

This clonotype was detected a few times. This sequence joins TRBV30 and TRBJ1-6; 10 bases map to TRBD1. The V gene end was trimmed by 5 bases and the J gene end by 9 bases; junction bases not matched to a gene: 10. The length of the CDR3 is 15 residues. From germline, CDR1 is GTSNPN and CDR2 SVGIG (reference sequence). CDR3 sequence (DNA): TGTGCCTGGGCGACAGGGGGCGAAGGGAGTTCACCCCTCCACTTT. Protein product: CAWATGGEGSSPLHF.

The chain recombines TRBV28 with TRBJ2-2, with TRBD2 identical over 12 bases. The trim removed 0 bases at V and 6 bases at J, leaving 5 bases unmatched. The CDR3 is made up of 17 amino acids. Germline V gives CDR1 MDHEN, CDR2 SYDVKM. The CDR3, as DNA: TGTGCCAGCAGTTTATGGCGCCTAGCGGGGGGGCCCGGGGAGCTGTTTTTT. Protein: CASSLWRLAGGPGELFF.